A single sample is the source of the 9 T cell receptor beta chains below, sequenced in a study of T cells after posttransplantation cyclophosphamide. The method was immunoSEQ multiplex PCR; TCRdb's version includes in-frame clones alone and lacks a portion of them. The repertoire holds fewer than 40,000 clones, with around 90% as singletons. Material: PBMCs. These receptors originate from a woman aged 40 to 50 with a blood cancer, CMV-positive, and with a related stem cell donor.

The chain joins TRBV5-1 to TRBJ2-5; D is ambiguous. Germline V lookup: CDR1 SGHRS, CDR2 YFSETQ. Trimming removed 4 bases from V and 2 bases from J, with 15 bases in between. The CDR3 is made up of 15 amino acids. The CDR3 reads CASSRVIEPQETQYF. The CDR3 nucleotides are TGCGCCAGCAGCCGAGTGATAGAGCCTCAAGAGACCCAGTACTTC. Based on the CDR3 plus reference TRBV5-1 and TRBJ2-5, the full variable domain is KAGVTQTPRYLIKTRGQQVTLSCSPISGHRSVSWYQQTPGQGLQFLFEYFSETQRNKGNFPGRFSGRQFSNSRSEMNVSTLELGDSALYLCASSRVIEPQETQYFGPGTRLLVL.

The genes are TRBV4-1 and TRBJ1-2; 8 nucleotides line up with TRBD1. The CDR3 has 17 residues. Trimming at V came to 2 bases and at J to 2 bases, leaving 10 bases not matched to a gene. The germline gives CDR1 MGHRA, CDR2 YSYEKL. In DNA form, the CDR3 reads TGCGCCAGCAGCCAATTGTCCGCACAGGGGGGAAACTATGGCTACACCTTC. Protein: CASSQLSAQGGNYGYTF.

The chain is built from TRBV21-1 and TRBJ1-4; the D segment call TRBD1 is taken from the table without a DNA check. TRBV21-1 has pseudogene status. The CDR3 totals 15 residues. CDR3 protein: CASSKEGTGEGELFF. The CDR3 bases are TGTGCCAGCAGCAAAGAGGGGACAGGGGAGGGGGAACTGTTTTTT.

This sequence joins TRBV6-5 and TRBJ1-2; TRBD1 aligns across 7 bases. With 7 bases clipped from V and 8 bases from J, the junction kept 7 bases outside the gene matches. CDR1 and CDR2 from the germline V gene are MNHEY and SVGAGI. The CDR3 has 12 residues. The CDR3 here is CASNTGAVGYTF. CDR3 in DNA: TGTGCCAGCAATACAGGGGCGGTCGGCTACACCTTC.

V usage is TRBV4-1 and J usage is TRBJ2-5, with TRBD2 identical over 12 bases. Germline V gene lookup returns CDR1 MGHRA and CDR2 YSYEKL. Trimming at V came to 3 bases and at J to 4 bases, leaving 9 bases not matched to a gene. The CDR3 runs to 17 residues. CDR3 sequence reads: CASSQTGLAGSRETQYF. CDR3 nucleotides: TGCGCCAGCAGCCAGACAGGACTAGCGGGGTCCAGAGAGACCCAGTACTTC.

The chain joins TRBV4-1 to TRBJ2-4; D is perhaps TRBD1 (6 bases). Per the germline V gene, CDR1 is MGHRA and CDR2 is YSYEKL. The CDR3 loop spans 18 amino acids. V was cut by 0 bases and J by 2 bases, with 17 bases left in between. CDR3 sequence reads: CASSQDLVGAKTKNIQYF. The CDR3 coding sequence is TGCGCCAGCAGCCAAGATCTCGTGGGGGCTAAGACCAAAAACATTCAGTACTTC.

V usage is TRBV5-1 and J usage is TRBJ1-1; a possible D gene is TRBD1 (6 bases). Germline lookup yields CDR1 SGHRS and CDR2 YFSETQ. The CDR3 runs to 14 residues. The V end lost 4 bases, the J end lost 1 base, and 11 bases lay between the germline ends. The CDR3 DNA reads TGCGCCAGCAGCCGGGGGGGCCGGAACACTGAAGCTTTCTTT. Protein product: CASSRGGRNTEAFF.

This chain links TRBV9 with TRBJ2-2; D remains unclear. The length of the CDR3 is 12 residues. V shed 0 bases and J shed 7 bases, with 4 bases lying between them. Germline CDR1 is SGDLS and CDR2 is YYNGEE. The CDR3 is CASSVAGGELFF. The CDR3 DNA reads as TGTGCCAGCAGCGTAGCCGGCGGGGAGCTGTTTTTT. Based on the CDR3 plus reference TRBV9 and TRBJ2-2, the full variable domain is DSGVTQTPKHLITATGQRVTLRCSPRSGDLSVYWYQQSLDQGLQFLIQYYNGEERAKGNILERFSAQQFPDLHSELNLSSLELGDSALYFCASSVAGGELFFGEGSRLTVL.

V and J are TRBV29-1 and TRBJ2-5, with 7 bases identical to TRBD1. Trimming at V came to 1 base and at J to 4 bases, leaving 6 bases not matched to a gene. Looked up from germline, CDR1 is SQVTM and CDR2 is ANQGSEA. This CDR3 contains 14 residues. The CDR3 protein is CSVEVGPGGETQYF. CDR3 nucleotides: TGCAGCGTTGAAGTCGGTCCAGGGGGAGAGACCCAGTACTTC.